The 30 T cell receptor beta chains below were found in one sample sequenced in a study of spatial heterogeneity in lung cancer. Documented time point: sample taken at primary tumor resection. Findings of the study overall: Expanded alpha and beta TCR counts within tumors tracked tumor mutation counts.

Their antigens are not known. TCRdb used MiXCR to reprocess the 5' RACE reads, holding one entry per CDR3 protein. In the table there are about 21,000 distinct CDR3 sequences, approximately 3% of which are singletons. Sample: lung tumor tissue, taken at surgery. Receptor source: a male donor with early-stage non-small cell lung cancer.

Ten or more counts support this clonotype. V and J are TRBV4-1 and TRBJ2-7; D call uncertain. Trimming removed 1 base at V and 2 bases at J, with 9 bases between. The CDR3 is 14 residues long. The germline CDR1 and CDR2 sequences are MGHRA and YSYEKL. CDR3: CASSQAMGTYEQYF. The DNA of the CDR3 is TGCGCCAGCAGCCAAGCCATGGGGACCTACGAGCAGTACTTC.

This clonotype came up many times. The rearrangement uses TRBV6-1 and TRBJ1-1; TRBD1 matches 10 bases. Losses at the gene ends were 3 bases for V and 12 bases for J; bases not matched to a gene: 19. There are 17 residues in the CDR3. Germline CDR1 is MNHNS and CDR2 is SASEGT. CDR3 residues: CASSDGISFGTGEKSFF. The CDR3 bases are TGTGCCAGCAGTGACGGGATAAGTTTCGGGACAGGGGAGAAATCTTTCTTT.

This clonotype showed up many times. This chain links TRBV20-1 with TRBJ1-2; a weak D match, TRBD1 (5 bases). The CDR3 covers 15 residues. Trimming took off 3 bases at V and 4 bases at J, with 18 bases between the two ends. Per germline, CDR1 DFQATT and CDR2 SNEGSKA (reference sequence). CDR3 in amino acids: CSASNEGNPLYGYTF. CDR3 coding DNA: TGCAGTGCTAGTAATGAGGGGAATCCACTCTATGGCTACACCTTC.

This clonotype was observed at least ten times. The chain is built from TRBV3-1 and TRBJ1-1, with D unresolved. V was pared by 7 bases and J by 5 bases, with 20 bases between. This CDR3 contains 15 residues. Germline CDR1 is LGHDT and CDR2 is YNNKEL (reference sequence). CDR3 nucleotide sequence: TGTGCCAGCACTCTTGCTTCCCCTAGATGGACTGAAGCTTTCTTT. The encoded protein is CASTLASPRWTEAFF. Together with reference TRBV3-1 and TRBJ1-1, the CDR3 gives the full variable domain: DTAVSQTPKYLVTQMGNDKSIKCEQNLGHDTMYWYKQDSKKFLKIMFSYNNKELIINETVPNRFSPKSPDKAHLNLHINSLELGDSAVYFCASTLASPRWTEAFFGQGTRLTVV.

The chain combines TRBV5-6 with TRBJ2-7; D unresolved. The CDR3 extends over 12 amino acids. Germline assignment: CDR1 SGHDT and CDR2 YYEEEE. V was cut by 2 bases and J by 6 bases, with 9 bases left in between. The CDR3 sequence is CASSFGYTEQYF. DNA of the CDR3: TGTGCCAGCAGCTTCGGATACACCGAGCAGTACTTC.

In its sample, this clonotype ranks as medium-sized. The chain recombines TRBV6-4 with TRBJ2-1, with 8 bases fitting TRBD1. This CDR3 has 15 amino acids. V was pared by 4 bases and J by 5 bases, with 7 bases of the junction left unmatched. The germline V gene has CDR1 MRHNA and CDR2 SNTAGT. CDR3 amino acids: CASSVDRGPNNEQFF. Here the CDR3 DNA reads TGTGCCAGCAGTGTCGACAGGGGACCGAACAATGAGCAGTTCTTC.

At least ten counts were recorded for this clonotype. This chain connects TRBV3-1 to TRBJ2-2, with a weak D call TRBD2 (6 bases). Trimming left V 4 bases short and J 2 bases short, with 11 bases between. CDR3 size: 15 residues. Per the germline V gene, CDR1 is LGHDT and CDR2 is YNNKEL (reference sequence). The CDR3 DNA sequence: TGTGCCAGCAGCCTCCCCGGGACTAACACCGGGGAGCTGTTTTTT. This encodes CASSLPGTNTGELFF.

This clonotype was counted at least ten times. V gene TRBV10-1 combines with J gene TRBJ1-4; D not resolved. Germline CDR1 WNHNN, CDR2 SYGVQD (reference sequence). With 8 bases removed from V and 0 bases from J, the gap between germline ends came to 16 bases. The CDR3 has 16 amino acids. CDR3 DNA sequence: TGCGCCAGCCCGAAGACCGAGACTGCAACTAATGAAAAACTGTTTTTT. This gives the protein CASPKTETATNEKLFF.

This clonotype was detected many times. The genes are TRBV28 and TRBJ2-7; tentatively, D is TRBD1 or TRBD2 (5 bases each). CDR1 is MDHEN, CDR2 SYDVKM, per germline. This CDR3 has 18 residues. Deletions cut 4 bases from V and 2 bases from J, with 24 bases between. The CDR3 here is CASSYFPGRGEKPYEQYF. The CDR3 nucleotides are TGTGCCAGCAGTTACTTCCCGGGACGTGGAGAAAAACCCTACGAGCAGTACTTC.

This clonotype has at least ten counts. The chain combines TRBV19 with TRBJ2-1; 7 bases line up with TRBD2. V was clipped by 5 bases and J by 6 bases; unmatched bases: 10. Germline V gene lookup returns CDR1 LNHDA and CDR2 SQIVND (reference sequence). The CDR3 sequence is 15 residues long. As DNA, the CDR3 is TGTGCCAGTAGTTTAAAGCGGGACTTGTTCAATGAGCAGTTCTTC. Encoded protein: CASSLKRDLFNEQFF.

In its sample, this clonotype was seen many times. The chain couples TRBV6-2 or TRBV6-3 to TRBJ1-1; perhaps TRBD1 as D (5 bases). Per the germline V gene, CDR1 is MNHEY and CDR2 is SVGEGT. CDR3 size: 13 residues. The ends were cut back, 4 bases at V and 4 bases at J, with 10 bases in the middle. The CDR3 region is CASSSTGGTEAFF. CDR3 nucleotide sequence: TGTGCCAGCAGTTCCACGGGGGGCACTGAAGCTTTCTTT.

This clonotype showed up many times. The chain uses TRBV7-8 and TRBJ2-7; D possibly corresponds to TRBD2 (6 bases). The V and J ends lost 5 bases and 5 bases respectively, with 16 bases between them. The germline V gene has CDR1 SGHVS and CDR2 FQNEAQ. The CDR3 extends over 14 amino acids. DNA of the CDR3: TGTGCCAGCAGCGCCCGTCTCGGGGAGGACGAGCAGTACTTC. It encodes CASSARLGEDEQYF.

Ten or more counts support this clonotype. V is TRBV4-1 and J is TRBJ1-5, with a possible D match to TRBD1 (6 bases). V was shortened by 2 bases and J by 9 bases, with 14 bases between the two germline ends. The germline CDR1 and CDR2 sequences are MGHRA and YSYEKL. The CDR3 is 14 amino acids. The CDR3 DNA is TGCGCCAGCAGCCAACTGACAGGAGTTCCGCCCCAGCATTTT. This codes for CASSQLTGVPPQHF.

In this sample, this clonotype turned up many times. The rearrangement joins TRBV7-8 to TRBJ1-2; 8 bases line up with TRBD1. The CDR3 extends over 15 amino acids. Germline V lookup: CDR1 SGHVS, CDR2 FQNEAQ. The ends lost 5 bases at V and 4 bases at J; junction bases unmatched: 9. The CDR3 nucleotides read TGTGCCAGCAGCCCGTCGACAGGGGCTGGCTATGGCTACACCTTC. Its protein is CASSPSTGAGYGYTF.

This clonotype was seen many times. The V and J genes are TRBV29-1 and TRBJ2-3; possible D gene TRBD1, 6 bases. There are 16 residues in the CDR3. V was cut by 6 bases and J by 1 base, with 20 bases left in between. Germline CDR1 reads SQVTM; CDR2 reads ANQGSEA. The CDR3 coding sequence is TGCAGCGTGACCCATCCAGGGGTTGGGGGCACAGATACGCAGTATTTT. Protein sequence: CSVTHPGVGGTDTQYF.

Ten or more counts support this clonotype. The chain employs TRBV6-2 or TRBV6-3 and TRBJ1-2; tentatively, D is TRBD1 (5 bases). From germline, CDR1 is MNHEY and CDR2 SVGEGT. The V and J ends lost 5 bases and 4 bases respectively, with 14 bases between them. This CDR3 comprises 14 residues. CDR3 protein: CASSGTELGYGYTF. CDR3 bases: TGTGCCAGCAGTGGGACGGAGCTGGGCTATGGCTACACCTTC.

This clonotype was counted many times. The rearrangement joins TRBV2 to TRBJ2-2, with D tentatively TRBD2 (5 bases). The germline CDR1 and CDR2 sequences are SNHLY and FYNNEI. The CDR3 runs to 14 residues. The V gene lost 3 bases and the J gene lost 5 bases, with 10 bases spanning the gap. DNA of the CDR3: TGTGCCAGCAGTGAGAATTTAGCGACCGGGGAGCTGTTTTTT. As protein: CASSENLATGELFF.

This clonotype was picked up many times. The chain recombines TRBV28 with TRBJ2-7, with 13 nucleotides matching TRBD2. The CDR3 contains 16 residues. Unmatched junction bases numbered 6, after V lost 4 bases and J lost 3 bases. Germline CDR1 MDHEN, CDR2 SYDVKM. Here the CDR3 reads CASSSTSGRGVYEQYF. CDR3 sequence (DNA): TGTGCCAGCAGTTCAACTAGCGGGAGGGGGGTCTACGAGCAGTACTTC.

This clonotype has a count of ten or more. The CDR3 reads CASSSRQAKQYF. In DNA form, the CDR3 reads TGTGCCAGCAGCTCTCGACAGGCGAAGCAGTACTTC. The chain links TRBV12-3 or TRBV12-4 to TRBJ2-7, with a tentative D call TRBD1 (6 bases). The CDR3 sequence is 12 residues long. Trimming stripped 6 bases from V and 8 bases from J, with 14 bases between.

This clonotype was recorded at least ten times. The chain carries TRBV20-1 and TRBJ1-4; a weak D match, TRBD1 (5 bases). The V and J ends lost 3 bases and 8 bases respectively, with 10 bases between them. The CDR3 is 12 residues long. CDR1 and CDR2 from the germline V gene are DFQATT and SNEGSKA (reference sequence). The CDR3 sequence is CSASQGKEKLFF. CDR3 bases: TGCAGTGCTAGTCAGGGAAAGGAAAAACTGTTTTTT.

The table lists this clonotype with many counts. The chain joins TRBV7-9 to TRBJ2-3; 9 bases align to TRBD1. Unmatched junction bases numbered 7, after V lost 4 bases and J lost 2 bases. Germline V gene sequence: CDR1 SEHNR, CDR2 FQNEAQ (reference sequence). This CDR3 spans 16 amino acids. The CDR3 loop reads CASSSSGTGHTDTQYF. In nucleotides, the CDR3 is TGTGCCAGCAGCTCCTCCGGGACAGGGCACACAGATACGCAGTATTTT.

This clonotype was seen ten or more times. The chain carries TRBV2 and TRBJ1-2, with TRBD1 identical over 7 bases. Germline V gene lookup returns CDR1 SNHLY and CDR2 FYNNEI. This CDR3 spans 14 amino acids. V lost 3 bases to trimming and J lost 7 bases; unmatched junction nucleotides: 8. The CDR3 loop reads CASSEGGGPSGYTF. The CDR3 DNA reads as TGTGCCAGCAGTGAGGGAGGGGGCCCTAGTGGCTACACCTTC.

Many counts were recorded for this clonotype. The rearrangement joins TRBV3-1 to TRBJ2-1; 12 nucleotides match TRBD2. This CDR3 has 14 residues. CDR1 is LGHDT, CDR2 YNNKEL, per germline (reference sequence). V dropped 1 base and J dropped 16; count of bases not matched to a gene: 8. CDR3 nucleotide sequence: TGTGCCAGCAGCCAAGGAAGCCAGACTAGCGGGAGCTTCTTC. It encodes CASSQGSQTSGSFF.

At least ten counts were recorded for this clonotype. The CDR3, as DNA: TGTGCCAGCAGCTCTCCGACAGGGGGCCCAGCCGGGGGGACAGATACGCAGTATTTT. Its protein is CASSSPTGGPAGGTDTQYF. The V gene is TRBV7-9, the J gene TRBJ2-3; 10 bases match TRBD1. Trimming took 4 bases from V and 3 from J; bases not matched to a gene: 16. The CDR3 is made up of 19 amino acids. Per germline, CDR1 SEHNR and CDR2 FQNEAQ (reference sequence).

This clonotype was picked up many times. The rearrangement links TRBV11-3 to TRBJ2-1, with 9 bases identical to TRBD2. Germline-derived CDR1 and CDR2 are SGHNT and YENEEA. This CDR3 region has 14 residues. The trim removed 4 bases at V and 4 bases at J, leaving 2 bases unmatched. The CDR3 is CASSSGLAYNEQFF. The CDR3 region has the DNA TGTGCCAGCAGCTCGGGACTAGCTTACAATGAGCAGTTCTTC.

At least ten counts were recorded for this clonotype. The J gene is TRBJ2-3, the V gene TRBV2, with D possibly TRBD2 on 5 matching bases. Trimming pared 4 bases from V and 2 bases from J, leaving 10 bases between. Looked up from germline, CDR1 is SNHLY and CDR2 is FYNNEI. This CDR3 contains 14 residues. The DNA for the CDR3 is TGTGCCAGCAGTGGTGGACTTCCCACAGATACGCAGTATTTT. Translation gives CASSGGLPTDTQYF.

This clonotype came up many times. This sequence joins TRBV5-1 and TRBJ1-6, with D perhaps matching TRBD1 (5 bases). The CDR3 has 16 residues. Germline V gene data show CDR1 as SGHRS and CDR2 as YFSETQ. Trimming stripped 0 bases from V and 9 bases from J, with 16 bases between. The CDR3 DNA reads TGCGCCAGCAGCTTGGAGTCGGGACGGGGTATTTCACCCCTCCACTTT. Translation gives CASSLESGRGISPLHF.

This clonotype is classed as medium-sized. The rearrangement links TRBV5-5 to TRBJ1-5; D might be TRBD1 (5 bases). Trimming cost V 3 bases and J 2 bases, with 12 bases left between them. The CDR3 covers 15 residues. Germline CDR1 reads SGHKS; CDR2 reads YYEKEE (reference sequence). The CDR3 here is CASSWDGSRNQPQHF. In DNA, the CDR3 is TGTGCCAGCAGCTGGGACGGTTCGCGCAATCAGCCCCAGCATTTT. Full variable domain (missing parts from reference TRBV5-5 and TRBJ1-5): DAGVTQSPTHLIKTRGQQVTLRCSPISGHKSVSWYQQVLGQGPQFIFQYYEKEERGRGNFPDRFSARQFPNYSSELNVNALLLGDSALYLCASSWDGSRNQPQHFGDGTRLSIL.

In this sample, this clonotype turned up many times. CDR3 amino acids: CASRRQGNSNQPQHF. CDR3 DNA: TGTGCCAGCAGACGCCAGGGGAATAGCAATCAGCCCCAGCATTTT. The chain links TRBV6-6 to TRBJ1-5; TRBD1 is a possible D gene (6 bases). Trimming left V 6 bases short and J 0 bases short, with 12 bases between. The CDR3 runs to 15 residues. CDR1 and CDR2 (germline): MNHNY, SVGAGI (reference sequence).

In this sample, this clonotype turned up many times. V is TRBV5-1 and J is TRBJ2-7; D perhaps matches TRBD1 (6 bases). Per the germline V gene, CDR1 is SGHRS and CDR2 is YFSETQ. Trimming pared 2 bases from V and 3 bases from J, leaving 15 bases between. This CDR3 has 15 amino acids. The CDR3 sequence: CASSFSGTTVYEQYF. CDR3 DNA: TGCGCCAGCAGCTTCTCCGGGACAACAGTCTACGAGCAGTACTTC.